Presented here are 26 T cell receptor beta chains from one specimen sequenced in a study of tumour-infiltrating T cells in Burkitt lymphoma. Measured with immunoSEQ multiplex PCR; TCRdb has only the in-frame clones, and not every one. This sample has 43,000 or so clones, with around a third found just once. The sequencing input was tumor tissue. The receptor set was obtained from a human donor with Burkitt lymphoma.

The table lists this clone with a few counts. DNA for the CDR3: TGTGCCAGCAGCCCGGGGGGTCTAGCGGCAAAAGAGACCCAGTACTTC. Protein: CASSPGGLAAKETQYF. The gene calls are TRBV11-2 and TRBJ2-5, with 7 bases matching TRBD2. V lost 5 bases and J lost 3; bases outside the gene matches: 12. The CDR3 is 16 amino acids. Germline CDR1 is SGHAT and CDR2 is FQNNGV.

The chain carries TRBV7-9 and TRBJ1-1; D gene unclear. The CDR3 contains 13 residues. V lost 2 bases and J 1 base, leaving 5 bases between the germline ends. The V gene's germline CDR1 is SEHNR and CDR2 FQNEAQ (reference sequence). The CDR3 loop is CASSLRSNTEAFF. The DNA of the CDR3 is TGTGCCAGCAGCTTACGTTCGAACACTGAAGCTTTCTTT.

V usage is TRBV5-1 and J usage is TRBJ2-3; D perhaps matches TRBD2 (6 bases). Trimming left V 1 base short and J 6 bases short, with 18 bases between. This CDR3 comprises 16 residues. Per germline, CDR1 SGHRS and CDR2 YFSETQ. As DNA, the CDR3 is TGCGCCAGCAGCTTGCTGGGACTCACTTATGGGGATACGCAGTATTTT. It yields the protein CASSLLGLTYGDTQYF.

This clone appeared a few times. The CDR3, as DNA: TGCGCCAGCAGCTTGTCCCTAGCGGGGACCACAGATACGCAGTATTTT. Its protein product is CASSLSLAGTTDTQYF. The chain recombines TRBV5-1 with TRBJ2-3; 9 bases align to TRBD2. Germline assignment: CDR1 SGHRS and CDR2 YFSETQ. This CDR3 region has 16 residues. Trimming cost V 1 base and J 2 bases; bases outside gene matches: 5.

This sequence joins TRBV4-2 and TRBJ2-1; 9 bases map to TRBD2. Germline V lookup: CDR1 LGHNA, CDR2 YNFKEQ. V was clipped by 0 bases and J by 1 base; unmatched bases: 4. The CDR3 is 17 amino acids. The CDR3 region is CASSQEFLAGSYNEQFF. As DNA, the CDR3 is TGTGCCAGCAGCCAAGAATTCCTAGCGGGGTCCTACAATGAGCAGTTCTTC.

The chain joins TRBV6-1 to TRBJ2-7; D call uncertain. CDR1 MNHNS and CDR2 SASEGT come from the germline V gene. V dropped 8 bases and J dropped 2 bases, with 10 bases sitting between them. The CDR3 covers 12 residues. In nucleotides, the CDR3 is TGTGCCAGCGGGCACAAGACCTACGAGCAGTACTTC. Protein sequence: CASGHKTYEQYF.

The V and J genes are TRBV2 and TRBJ1-1, with D unresolved. This CDR3 contains 11 residues. Germline CDR1 SNHLY, CDR2 FYNNEI. Trimming shortened V by 2 bases and J by 11 bases, and 9 bases separated the two germline ends. CDR3 DNA: TGTGCCAGCAGTGAATGGGTGGGGGCTTTCTTT. Translated, it gives CASSEWVGAFF.

This clone was seen a few times. This chain uses TRBV18 with TRBJ1-2, with TRBD1 matching over 7 bases. The CDR3 spans 13 residues. Germline-derived CDR1 and CDR2 are KGHSH and LQKENI. V was clipped by 5 bases and J by 10 bases; unmatched bases: 10. The CDR3: CASSSDRVRDYTF. CDR3 DNA: TGTGCCAGCTCATCCGACAGGGTCCGTGACTACACCTTC. Combining the CDR3 with reference TRBV18 and TRBJ1-2 gives the whole variable domain NAGVMQNPRHLVRRRGQEARLRCSPMKGHSHVYWYRQLPEEGLKFMVYLQKENIIDESGMPKERFSAEFPKEGPSILRIQQVVRGDSAAYFCASSSDRVRDYTFGSGTRLTVV.

The chain is built from TRBV28 and TRBJ2-5, with no clear D. The CDR3 loop spans 15 amino acids. CDR1 is MDHEN and CDR2 is SYDVKM in the germline V gene. With 4 bases removed from V and 5 bases from J, the gap between germline ends came to 17 bases. The CDR3 region has the DNA TGTGCCAGCAGTTCAAACTTGGATGTGGGGGAGACCCAGTACTTC. This translates into CASSSNLDVGETQYF.

This chain connects TRBV7-8 to TRBJ2-2, with TRBD2 matching over 8 bases. Looked up from germline, CDR1 is SGHVS and CDR2 is FQNEAQ. The V segment lost 1 base and the J segment 3 bases; nucleotides outside the gene matches: 7. The CDR3 runs to 17 residues. DNA of the CDR3: TGTGCCAGCAGCTTAGACCCACAGCGGGGGTACACCGGGGAGCTGTTTTTT. It encodes CASSLDPQRGYTGELFF.

The chain joins TRBV5-4 to TRBJ2-7; either TRBD1 or TRBD2 may supply D (6 bases each). CDR3 length: 14 residues. The germline gives CDR1 SGHNT, CDR2 YYREEE (reference sequence). The V and J ends lost 1 base and 3 bases respectively, with 11 bases between them. The CDR3 is CASSLSGGGYEQYF. Written as DNA, the CDR3 is TGTGCCAGCAGCTTGTCTGGAGGGGGCTACGAGCAGTACTTC.

CDR3 coding DNA: TGTGCCAGCTCACCCCGAAGGGACACTGAAGCTTTCTTT. Its protein is CASSPRRDTEAFF. The chain has TRBV18 and TRBJ1-1; D is uncertain. The CDR3 contains 13 residues. Germline V gene data show CDR1 as KGHSH and CDR2 as LQKENI. Trimming took off 3 bases at V and 3 bases at J, with 8 bases between the two ends.

The chain uses TRBV4-3 and TRBJ2-7, with 11 bases lining up with TRBD2. CDR3 size: 14 residues. Trimming at V came to 3 bases and at J to 4 bases, leaving 2 bases not matched to a gene. Germline V gene data show CDR1 as LGHNA and CDR2 as YSLEER. Here the CDR3 DNA reads TGCGCCAGCAGCCACCGACTAGCGGGGTACGAGCAGTACTTC. This translates into CASSHRLAGYEQYF.

This clone showed up just a few times. Here the CDR3 DNA reads TGTGCCAGCAGCCGGGATAGCAATCAGCCCCAGCATTTT. Amino acids: CASSRDSNQPQHF. This chain uses TRBV4-2 with TRBJ1-5; no definite D call. Germline CDR1 is LGHNA and CDR2 is YNFKEQ. There are 13 residues in the CDR3. Trimming took off 4 bases at V and 0 bases at J, with 4 bases between the two ends.

A few counts support this clone. This sequence joins TRBV25-1 and TRBJ1-2; D unclear. Trimming cost V 5 bases and J 5 bases, with 9 bases left between them. Germline loops: CDR1 MGHDK, CDR2 SYGVNS. The CDR3 totals 12 residues. CDR3 bases: TGTGCCAGCAGTTCCAGTAGGTATGGCTACACCTTC. This codes for CASSSSRYGYTF.

This clone was detected only a few times. V and J are TRBV7-9 and TRBJ1-1; 7 bases fit TRBD1. CDR1 is SEHNR and CDR2 is FQNEAQ in the germline V gene (reference sequence). The CDR3 has 13 residues. Trimming at V came to 5 bases and at J to 10 bases, leaving 10 bases not matched to a gene. This chain's CDR3 is CASSVQGPGGAFF. The CDR3 nucleotides read TGTGCCAGCAGCGTACAAGGCCCAGGGGGAGCTTTCTTT.

The V and J genes are TRBV19 and TRBJ1-2; the D is unclear. The CDR3 covers 12 residues. With 5 bases removed from V and 4 bases from J, the gap between germline ends came to 8 bases. The germline gives CDR1 LNHDA, CDR2 SQIVND (reference sequence). The CDR3 here is CASSLRSYGYTF. CDR3 DNA: TGTGCCAGTAGTCTTCGATCCTATGGCTACACCTTC.

This clone was detected a few times. The rearrangement joins TRBV5-6 to TRBJ2-2; 7 bases align to TRBD1. Germline-derived CDR1 and CDR2 are SGHDT and YYEEEE. This CDR3 comprises 14 residues. V dropped 7 bases and J dropped 7; count of bases not matched to a gene: 10. CDR3 DNA sequence: TGTGCCAGCGGAAAGACAGGGACGGTCGGGGAGCTGTTTTTT. Translating gives CASGKTGTVGELFF.

The J gene is TRBJ1-3, the V gene TRBV30; D gene uncertain. The V gene lost 3 bases and the J gene lost 1 base, with 10 bases spanning the gap. The CDR3 sequence is 14 residues long. Per the germline V gene, CDR1 is GTSNPN and CDR2 is SVGIG (reference sequence). CDR3 amino acids: CAWSEGGSGNTIYF. CDR3 DNA: TGTGCCTGGAGCGAGGGAGGGTCTGGAAACACCATATATTTT.

This sequence joins TRBV5-6 and TRBJ1-2, with TRBD1 matching 9 bases. The CDR3 totals 14 residues. The V and J ends lost 4 bases and 7 bases, in that order; junction bases with no gene match: 8. From germline, CDR1 is SGHDT and CDR2 YYEEEE. The chain's CDR3 is CASSRDRVFSGYTF. In DNA form, the CDR3 reads TGTGCCAGCAGCCGGGACAGGGTGTTCTCTGGCTACACCTTC.

V and J are TRBV5-5 and TRBJ1-2; the D is unclear. The V end was cut by 0 bases, the J end by 0 bases, with 15 bases between. Germline CDR1 reads SGHKS; CDR2 reads YYEKEE (reference sequence). The CDR3 extends over 17 amino acids. The CDR3 spells CASSLEQLLLANYGYTF. CDR3 in DNA: TGTGCCAGCAGCTTGGAACAGCTTTTACTAGCTAACTATGGCTACACCTTC.

This clone turned up a few times. The J gene is TRBJ1-2, the V gene TRBV2; D might be TRBD1 (6 bases). The V and J ends lost 3 bases and 4 bases respectively, with 6 bases between them. Germline V CDR1 and CDR2: SNHLY, FYNNEI. This CDR3 has 12 amino acids. CDR3 nucleotides: TGTGCCAGCAGTGACAGGGGCTATGGCTACACCTTC. Protein product: CASSDRGYGYTF.

The rearrangement uses TRBV7-7 and TRBJ2-7; TRBD1 might be the D (5 bases). The V gene's germline CDR1 is SSHAT and CDR2 FNYEAQ (reference sequence). Deletions cut 4 bases from V and 6 bases from J, with 13 bases between. The CDR3 loop spans 13 amino acids. CDR3 in DNA: TGTGCCAGCAGCTCGATTTCAGGGTCCGAGCAGTACTTC. Translated, it gives CASSSISGSEQYF.

The table lists this clone with a few counts. The chain uses TRBV5-5 and TRBJ1-2; D is perhaps TRBD1 (5 bases). The CDR3 runs 13 residues. Germline V lookup: CDR1 SGHKS, CDR2 YYEKEE (reference sequence). V was clipped by 5 bases and J by 4 bases, with 12 bases between them. CDR3 protein: CASSLTATYGYTF. Here the CDR3 DNA reads TGTGCCAGCAGTCTGACAGCAACCTATGGCTACACCTTC. The complete variable domain, with remaining parts taken from reference TRBV5-5 and TRBJ1-2, reads DAGVTQSPTHLIKTRGQQVTLRCSPISGHKSVSWYQQVLGQGPQFIFQYYEKEERGRGNFPDRFSARQFPNYSSELNVNALLLGDSALYLCASSLTATYGYTFGSGTRLTVV.

This clone was detected only a few times. The V call is TRBV7-2, the J call TRBJ2-3; D call uncertain. Between the trimmed V and J ends, which lost 5 bases and 3 bases, there was a span of 6 bases. Germline V gives CDR1 SGHTA, CDR2 FQGNSA. This CDR3 contains 12 residues. The CDR3 DNA reads TGTGCCAGCAGCACTTTAACAGATACGCAGTATTTT. Protein: CASSTLTDTQYF.

This clone has more than one count but fewer than ten. The chain couples TRBV2 to TRBJ1-2, with a weak D call TRBD1 (5 bases). V gave up 4 bases and J gave up 4 bases, with 13 bases separating them. The germline V gene has CDR1 SNHLY and CDR2 FYNNEI. This CDR3 contains 14 residues. CDR3 nucleotides: TGTGCCAGCAGTGGTTGGGGCCCTCGCTATGGCTACACCTTC. This translates into CASSGWGPRYGYTF.